What follows are 18 T cell receptor beta chains derived from one specimen sequenced in a study of shared clonotypes between healthy human individuals. Produced via immunoSEQ multiplex PCR; TCRdb's table is partial and in-frame only. The table shows roughly 1.5 million clones, with under 99% occurring only once. Source material: naive CD4+ T cells sorted from blood. As for subset: CD45RA+ positively selected. The receptors were gathered from a man under 40 in good health.

The V gene is TRBV13, the J gene TRBJ2-7; D is perhaps TRBD2 (6 bases). V was cut by 2 bases and J by 2 bases, with 13 bases left in between. This CDR3 spans 15 amino acids. Per germline, CDR1 PRHDT and CDR2 FYEKMQ (reference sequence). CDR3 loop: CASSLRWAGTYEQYF. DNA for the CDR3: TGTGCCAGCAGCTTACGGTGGGCGGGAACCTACGAGCAGTACTTC.

V gene TRBV19 combines with J gene TRBJ2-7; D is possibly TRBD2 (6 bases). CDR1 LNHDA and CDR2 SQIVND come from the germline V gene (reference sequence). This CDR3 has 14 residues. Deletions cut 7 bases from V and 3 bases from J, with 16 bases between. The CDR3 reads CASTPTSGVYEQYF. Here the CDR3 DNA reads TGTGCCAGTACCCCGACTAGTGGGGTCTACGAGCAGTACTTC. Complete variable domain (other parts from reference TRBV19 and TRBJ2-7): DGGITQSPKYLFRKEGQNVTLSCEQNLNHDAMYWYRQDPGQGLRLIYYSQIVNDFQKGDIAEGYSVSREKKESFPLTVTSAQKNPTAFYLCASTPTSGVYEQYFGPGTRLTVT.

The CDR3 loop reads CASSGPGQGNQPQHF. CDR3 nucleotides: TGCGCCAGCAGTGGGCCGGGACAGGGCAATCAGCCCCAGCATTTT. The chain carries TRBV10-2 and TRBJ1-5; 8 nucleotides match TRBD1. The length of the CDR3 is 15 residues. Losses at the gene ends were 4 bases for V and 2 bases for J; bases not matched to a gene: 4. The germline gives CDR1 WSHSY, CDR2 SAAADI.

This rearrangement joins TRBV9 to TRBJ2-1; 7 bases map to TRBD2. CDR1 is SGDLS, CDR2 YYNGEE, per germline. The CDR3 runs to 17 residues. With 0 bases clipped from V and 7 bases from J, the junction kept 13 bases outside the gene matches. Here the CDR3 reads CASSVATVGGPQNEQFF. DNA of the CDR3: TGTGCCAGCAGCGTAGCTACTGTGGGAGGGCCGCAGAATGAGCAGTTCTTC.

A note on this clone: Different DNA sequences within this sample yield the same CDR3. The J gene is TRBJ1-5, the V gene TRBV7-6, with TRBD1 matching 10 bases. Germline V lookup: CDR1 SGHVS, CDR2 FNYEAQ. Trimming removed 5 bases from V and 2 bases from J; junction bases left unmatched: 3. The CDR3 length is 15 residues. The CDR3 nucleotides read TGTGCCAGCAGCAGGGACAGGGGCCGCAATCAGCCCCAGCATTTT. Translating it yields CASSRDRGRNQPQHF.

The V and J genes are TRBV15 and TRBJ2-1; 11 bases match TRBD2. CDR1 is LNHNV and CDR2 is YYDKDF in the germline V gene (reference sequence). The CDR3 extends over 20 amino acids. V shed 0 bases and J 8 bases; nucleotides not matched to a gene: 18. The CDR3 DNA follows: TGTGCCACCAGCAGAGATAGGGTCAGGCTAGCGGGAGGAGAGGTCGATGAGCAGTTCTTC. Translated, it gives CATSRDRVRLAGGEVDEQFF.

The CDR3 sequence is CASSHPGLPDTQYF. The CDR3 nucleotides read TGCGCCAGCAGCCATCCAGGGTTACCAGATACGCAGTATTTT. The rearrangement uses TRBV5-1 and TRBJ2-3, with TRBD1 as a possible D gene (5 bases). Germline V lookup: CDR1 SGHRS, CDR2 YFSETQ. The V end was cut by 4 bases, the J end by 4 bases, with 13 bases between. CDR3 length equals 14 residues.

The chain carries TRBV11-2 and TRBJ1-2; D gene ambiguous. Per germline, CDR1 SGHAT and CDR2 FQNNGV. There are 15 residues in the CDR3. The V end was cut by 0 bases, the J end by 8 bases, with 16 bases between. CDR3 region: CASSLDPWSTGGYTF. The CDR3 bases are TGTGCCAGCAGCTTAGATCCTTGGTCGACCGGGGGCTACACCTTC.

The rearrangement joins TRBV5-1 to TRBJ1-5; D is ambiguous. V dropped 5 bases and J dropped 0 bases, with 12 bases sitting between them. The CDR3 covers 15 residues. Germline loops: CDR1 SGHRS, CDR2 YFSETQ. CDR3 sequence reads: CASSLDQPSNQPQHF. The CDR3 coding sequence is TGCGCCAGCAGTTTAGACCAGCCTAGCAATCAGCCCCAGCATTTT.

This chain uses TRBV5-1 with TRBJ2-3; 14 bases align to TRBD2. With V trimmed by 0 bases and J by 5 bases, 8 bases remained unmatched. In germline, CDR1 is SGHRS, CDR2 YFSETQ. CDR3 length: 18 residues. The CDR3 nucleotides read TGCGCCAGCAGCTTGGGAGGACTAGCGGGAGGTAGTGGAGATACGCAGTATTTT. Translation: CASSLGGLAGGSGDTQYF.

This rearrangement joins TRBV2 to TRBJ2-7; 7 bases are shared with TRBD1. The CDR3 length is 14 residues. The V gene's germline CDR1 is SNHLY and CDR2 FYNNEI. The ends lost 4 bases at V and 1 base at J; junction bases unmatched: 4. The CDR3 DNA is TGTGCCAGCAGTGTACGGGACAGATCCTACGAGCAGTACTTC. Translated, it gives CASSVRDRSYEQYF.

This chain connects TRBV6-6 to TRBJ2-1; D not resolved. The CDR3 is 15 residues long. Germline CDR1 reads MNHNY; CDR2 reads SVGAGI (reference sequence). Trimming took off 6 bases at V and 4 bases at J, with 16 bases between the two ends. CDR3 nucleotide sequence: TGTGCCAGCAGCCCGACCCGGACGGATTACAATGAGCAGTTCTTC. This codes for CASSPTRTDYNEQFF.

The CDR3 bases are TGTGCCAGCAGTGATGTCAAGAACACCGGGGAGCTGTTTTTT. Protein sequence: CASSDVKNTGELFF. The chain couples TRBV2 to TRBJ2-2; D gene unclear. The CDR3 sequence is 14 residues long. Trimming removed 3 bases at V and 1 base at J, with 6 bases between. Germline values: CDR1 SNHLY, CDR2 FYNNEI.

This sequence joins TRBV30 and TRBJ2-2; 8 bases are shared with TRBD1. Germline V gene lookup returns CDR1 GTSNPN and CDR2 SVGIG (reference sequence). J gave up 8 bases and V 1 base, and 9 bases lay outside the gene matches. The CDR3 runs 15 residues. The CDR3 here is CAWSEDRTGSGELFF. The CDR3 DNA follows: TGTGCCTGGAGTGAAGATAGGACAGGGTCTGGGGAGCTGTTTTTT.

This chain links TRBV7-9 with TRBJ2-3; D may be TRBD1 (5 bases). CDR3 length equals 14 residues. Deletions cut 5 bases from V and 2 bases from J, with 11 bases between. Germline V gene data show CDR1 as SEHNR and CDR2 as FQNEAQ (reference sequence). CDR3 bases: TGTGCCAGCAGCCATGACAGCAACACAGATACGCAGTATTTT. Protein sequence: CASSHDSNTDTQYF.

The chain links TRBV5-1 to TRBJ2-2; perhaps TRBD2 as D (6 bases). Germline CDR1 reads SGHRS; CDR2 reads YFSETQ. Deletions cut 5 bases from V and 4 bases from J, with 18 bases between. CDR3 length: 16 residues. CDR3 nucleotides: TGCGCCAGCAGACAAACGACTAGTTTAAGCACCGGGGAGCTGTTTTTT. Its protein product is CASRQTTSLSTGELFF. The full variable domain, with the rest looked up from reference TRBV5-1 and TRBJ2-2, is KAGVTQTPRYLIKTRGQQVTLSCSPISGHRSVSWYQQTPGQGLQFLFEYFSETQRNKGNFPGRFSGRQFSNSRSEMNVSTLELGDSALYLCASRQTTSLSTGELFFGEGSRLTVL.

The chain uses TRBV29-1 and TRBJ2-5; TRBD1 or TRBD2 may be the D gene (5 bases each). Germline CDR1 SQVTM, CDR2 ANQGSEA. This CDR3 spans 13 amino acids. V lost 8 bases and J lost 4, with 17 bases in between. The CDR3 here is CSLRDPGRETQYF. DNA for the CDR3: TGCAGCCTTAGGGACCCGGGACGAGAGACCCAGTACTTC.

V is TRBV5-1 and J is TRBJ1-2; D is undetermined. This CDR3 spans 13 amino acids. With 0 bases removed from V and 8 bases from J, the gap between germline ends came to 11 bases. Germline V CDR1 and CDR2: SGHRS, YFSETQ. This CDR3 reads CASSLGSGLGYTF. The CDR3, as DNA: TGCGCCAGCAGCTTGGGGTCTGGGTTGGGCTACACCTTC.